Each of the 9 T cell receptor beta chains below was sequenced from the same sample in a study of metastatic and nonmetastatic thyroid tumors. TCRdb re-called the PCR reads via MiXCR. The sample holds roughly 20,000 clones; approximately 20% are singletons and the top ten take about 21%. Thyroid surgery took place with no prior treatment in any patient. Input material: blood. The receptors here all came from a male donor with papillary thyroid cancer or a benign thyroid nodule (not recorded which). Some clones in this sample may be carry-over from other donors' samples.

In this sample, this clone turned up many times. The chain carries TRBV4-1 and TRBJ2-1; TRBD2 matches 9 bases. Trimming removed 4 bases from V and 7 bases from J; junction bases left unmatched: 8. The CDR3 has 15 amino acids. Germline V gives CDR1 MGHRA, CDR2 YSYEKL. CDR3 bases: TGCGCCAGCAGCCCACTTGCGGGGGGGCCTAATGAGCAGTTCTTC. This translates into CASSPLAGGPNEQFF.

Many counts were recorded for this clone. V and J are TRBV7-9 and TRBJ2-1, with D unclear. Trimming shortened V by 4 bases and J by 9 bases, and 10 bases separated the two germline ends. The CDR3 extends over 12 amino acids. CDR1 SEHNR and CDR2 FQNEAQ come from the germline V gene (reference sequence). The CDR3 loop is CASSSMGTEQFF. The DNA of the CDR3 is TGTGCCAGCAGCTCCATGGGAACTGAGCAGTTCTTC.

This clone appeared many times. The V gene is TRBV5-6, the J gene TRBJ1-1; D is unresolved. Trimming took off 0 bases at V and 1 base at J, with 7 bases between the two ends. The germline gives CDR1 SGHDT, CDR2 YYEEEE. The length of the CDR3 is 14 residues. DNA of the CDR3: TGTGCCAGCAGCTTGGCGGACGGGAACACTGAAGCTTTCTTT. As protein: CASSLADGNTEAFF.

This clone showed up just a few times. The rearrangement joins TRBV2 to TRBJ2-5; the match to TRBD1 covers 11 bases. Germline CDR1 reads SNHLY; CDR2 reads FYNNEI. The CDR3 loop spans 14 amino acids. Unmatched junction bases numbered 4, after V lost 5 bases and J lost 5 bases. For the CDR3, the DNA is TGTGCCAGCAGTTCCGGGACAGGGGGGGAGACCCAGTACTTC. Translated, it gives CASSSGTGGETQYF.

As for this clone: Since the CDR3 does not end with the conserved phenylalanine or tryptophan, this likely comes from a read error. CDR3 coding DNA: TGTGCCAGCAGTGGGGACAGGCCGTATCAGCCCCAGCATCTT. Its protein product is CASSGDRPYQPQHL. The chain carries TRBV2 and TRBJ1-5, with TRBD1 identical over 8 bases. Trimming at V came to 4 bases and at J to 5 bases, leaving 4 bases not matched to a gene. The CDR3 contains 14 residues. The V gene's germline CDR1 is SNHLY and CDR2 FYNNEI.

This clone was counted at least ten times. The V call is TRBV27, the J call TRBJ2-5, with D maybe TRBD2 (6 bases). Germline values: CDR1 MNHEY, CDR2 SMNVEV (reference sequence). The CDR3 is made up of 18 amino acids. V was shortened by 8 bases and J by 4 bases, with 29 bases between the two germline ends. CDR3 region: CASGLSLSAWERGETQYF. CDR3 nucleotide sequence: TGTGCCAGCGGACTAAGCCTCTCAGCGTGGGAGAGGGGAGAGACCCAGTACTTC.

The chain uses TRBV7-6 and TRBJ2-1; 7 positions agree with TRBD1. Germline V gene sequence: CDR1 SGHVS, CDR2 FNYEAQ. Trimming took 0 bases from V and 8 from J; bases not matched to a gene: 4. This CDR3 has 14 amino acids. DNA for the CDR3: TGTGCCAGCAGCTTAGCCGGGACAGTCTATGAGCAGTTCTTC. Residues: CASSLAGTVYEQFF.

Of note for this clone: The germline gene is not matched at one end of the junction; a read error may be the cause. The J gene is TRBJ2-1, the V gene TRBV10-1; 10 bases are a match to TRBD1. This CDR3 region has 15 residues. Germline V CDR1 and CDR2: WNHNN, SYGVQD (reference sequence). In nucleotides, the CDR3 is TGCGCCAGCAGTGATCCGGGACAGGGGAACAATGAGCAGCTCTTC. Its protein is CASSDPGQGNNEQLF.

In this sample, this clone turned up many times. This chain connects TRBV7-3 to TRBJ1-5; a weak D match, TRBD1 (5 bases). Germline lookup yields CDR1 SGHTA and CDR2 FQGTGA. Trimming left V 5 bases short and J 7 bases short, with 15 bases between. This CDR3 contains 14 residues. CDR3 protein: CASSPSSGGQPQHF. The CDR3 bases are TGTGCCAGCAGCCCTTCCTCGGGGGGGCAGCCCCAGCATTTT.